The 4 T cell receptor beta chains below come from one sample, sequenced in a study of cytomegalovirus exposure and HLA in healthy donors. Primers included in the PCR were 60 Vbeta and 13 Jbeta primers. Some clones are missing from TCRdb's copy, which holds only in-frame ones; the method was immunoSEQ multiplex PCR. The sample carries 120,000 or so clones, under 20% recorded once. Material: PBMCs. These receptors came from a female donor in good health and CMV-seropositive.

The chain joins TRBV28 to TRBJ1-5; possible D gene TRBD1, 5 bases. V lost 6 bases and J lost 9, with 12 bases in between. There are 12 residues in the CDR3. CDR1 and CDR2 (germline): MDHEN, SYDVKM. The CDR3 DNA sequence: TGTGCCAGCAGCCGCAGGGCATGGCCCCAGCATTTT. Translation gives CASSRRAWPQHF.

The chain links TRBV4-1 to TRBJ2-1; no firm D call. V lost 1 base and J 15 bases, leaving 22 bases between the germline ends. Germline-derived CDR1 and CDR2 are MGHRA and YSYEKL. The CDR3 contains 15 residues. The CDR3 DNA follows: TGCGCCAGCAGCCAAGTGCCTGGGTTGCTAAATGAGGTGTTCTTC. Encoded protein: CASSQVPGLLNEVFF.

The CDR3 DNA sequence: TGTGCCAGCAGTTTAACGAGACCCAATAGGGGCACTGAAGCTTTCTTT. Translated, it gives CASSLTRPNRGTEAFF. This chain uses TRBV27 with TRBJ1-1, with D possibly TRBD1 on 5 matching bases. The CDR3 covers 16 residues. Trimming cost V 2 bases and J 4 bases, with 17 bases left between them. The V gene's germline CDR1 is MNHEY and CDR2 SMNVEV (reference sequence).

The sample holds a few counts of this clone. This sequence joins TRBV7-6 and TRBJ2-7; the match to TRBD1 covers 12 bases. Germline V CDR1 and CDR2: SGHVS, FNYEAQ. V shed 5 bases and J 5 bases; nucleotides not matched to a gene: 4. The length of the CDR3 is 14 residues. CDR3 sequence reads: CASSRGTGGDEQYF. DNA of the CDR3: TGTGCCAGCAGCCGCGGGACAGGGGGCGACGAGCAGTACTTC. The whole variable domain, remainder taken from reference TRBV7-6 and TRBJ2-7, is GAGVSQSPRYKVTKRGQDVALRCDPISGHVSLYWYRQALGQGPEFLTYFNYEAQQDKSGLPNDRFSAERPEGSISTLTIQRTEQRDSAMYRCASSRGTGGDEQYFGPGTRLTVT.